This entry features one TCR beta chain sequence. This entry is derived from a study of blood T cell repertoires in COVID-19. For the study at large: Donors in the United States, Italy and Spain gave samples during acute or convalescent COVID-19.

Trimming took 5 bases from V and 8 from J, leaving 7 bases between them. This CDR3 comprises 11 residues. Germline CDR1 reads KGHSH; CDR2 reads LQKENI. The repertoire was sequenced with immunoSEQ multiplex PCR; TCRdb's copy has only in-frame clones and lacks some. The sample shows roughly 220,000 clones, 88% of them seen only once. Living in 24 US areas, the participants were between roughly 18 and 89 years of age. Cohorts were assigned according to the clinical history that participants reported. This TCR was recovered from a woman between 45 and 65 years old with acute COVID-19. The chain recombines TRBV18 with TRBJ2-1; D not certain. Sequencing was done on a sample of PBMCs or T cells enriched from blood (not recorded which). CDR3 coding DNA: TGTGCCAGCTCAGATCTAGATGAGCAGTTCTTC. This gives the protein CASSDLDEQFF.